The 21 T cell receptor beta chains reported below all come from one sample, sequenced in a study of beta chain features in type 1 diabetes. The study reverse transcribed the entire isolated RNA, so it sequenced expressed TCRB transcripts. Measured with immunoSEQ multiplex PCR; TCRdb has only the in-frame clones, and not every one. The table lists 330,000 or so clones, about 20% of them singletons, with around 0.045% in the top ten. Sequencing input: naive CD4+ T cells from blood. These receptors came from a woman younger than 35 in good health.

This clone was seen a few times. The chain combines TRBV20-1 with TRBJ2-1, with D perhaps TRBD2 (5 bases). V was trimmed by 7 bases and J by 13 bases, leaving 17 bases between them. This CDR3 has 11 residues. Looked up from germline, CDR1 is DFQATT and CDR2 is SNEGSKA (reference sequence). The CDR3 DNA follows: TGCAGTGTCAGCGGTGGCATACCTCAGTTCTTC. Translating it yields CSVSGGIPQFF.

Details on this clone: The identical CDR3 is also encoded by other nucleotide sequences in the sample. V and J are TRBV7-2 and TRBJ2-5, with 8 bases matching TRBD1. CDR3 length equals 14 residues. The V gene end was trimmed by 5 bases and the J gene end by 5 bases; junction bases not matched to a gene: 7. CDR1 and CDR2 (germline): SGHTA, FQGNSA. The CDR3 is CASSLQGARETQYF. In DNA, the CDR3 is TGTGCCAGCAGCCTTCAGGGGGCTCGGGAGACCCAGTACTTC. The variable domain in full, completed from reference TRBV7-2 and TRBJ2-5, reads GAGVSQSPSNKVTEKGKDVELRCDPISGHTALYWYRQSLGQGLEFLIYFQGNSAPDKSGLPSDRFSAERTGGSVSTLTIQRTQQEDSAVYLCASSLQGARETQYFGPGTRLLVL.

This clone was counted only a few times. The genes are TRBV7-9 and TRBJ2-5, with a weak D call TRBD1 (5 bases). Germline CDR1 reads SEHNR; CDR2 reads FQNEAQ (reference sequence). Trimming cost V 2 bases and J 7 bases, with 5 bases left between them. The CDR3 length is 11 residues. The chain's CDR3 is CASSLRGTQYF. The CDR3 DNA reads TGTGCCAGCAGCTTAAGGGGGACCCAGTACTTC. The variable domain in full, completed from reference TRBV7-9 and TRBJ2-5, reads DTGVSQNPRHKITKRGQNVTFRCDPISEHNRLYWYRQTLGQGPEFLTYFQNEAQLEKSRLLSDRFSAERPKGSFSTLEIQRTEQGDSAMYLCASSLRGTQYFGPGTRLLVL.

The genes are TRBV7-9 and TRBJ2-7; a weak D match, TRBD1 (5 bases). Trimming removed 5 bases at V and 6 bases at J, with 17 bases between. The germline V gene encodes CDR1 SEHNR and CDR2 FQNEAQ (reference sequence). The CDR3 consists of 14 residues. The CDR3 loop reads CASSATIRAAEQYF. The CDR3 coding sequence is TGTGCCAGCAGCGCTACAATCAGGGCAGCCGAGCAGTACTTC.

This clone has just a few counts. This chain's CDR3 is CASSWDKVGGYTF. The CDR3, as DNA: TGCGCCAGCAGCTGGGACAAGGTCGGTGGCTACACCTTC. The rearrangement uses TRBV5-1 and TRBJ1-2; TRBD1 is a possible D gene (6 bases). There are 13 residues in the CDR3. Trimming left V 3 bases short and J 7 bases short, with 13 bases between. Germline values: CDR1 SGHRS, CDR2 YFSETQ.

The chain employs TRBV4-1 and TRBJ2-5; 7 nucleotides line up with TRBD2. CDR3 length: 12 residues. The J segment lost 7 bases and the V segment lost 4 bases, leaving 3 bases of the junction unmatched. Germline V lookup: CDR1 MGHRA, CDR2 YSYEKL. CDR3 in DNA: TGCGCCAGCAGCCGCCCGGGAGGGACCCAGTACTTC. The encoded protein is CASSRPGGTQYF.

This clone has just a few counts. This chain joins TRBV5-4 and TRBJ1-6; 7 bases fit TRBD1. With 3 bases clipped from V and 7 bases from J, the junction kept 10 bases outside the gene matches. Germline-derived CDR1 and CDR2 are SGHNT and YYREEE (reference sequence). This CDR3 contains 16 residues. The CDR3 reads CASSSRQGLGNSPLHF. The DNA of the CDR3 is TGTGCCAGCAGCTCCCGACAGGGATTAGGGAATTCACCCCTCCACTTT.

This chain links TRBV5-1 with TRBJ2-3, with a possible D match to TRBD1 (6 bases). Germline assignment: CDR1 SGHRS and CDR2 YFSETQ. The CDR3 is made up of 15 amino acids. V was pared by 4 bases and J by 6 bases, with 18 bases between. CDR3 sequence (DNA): TGCGCCAGCAGCCTCCGGGACATTCCCGAGGATACGCAGTATTTT. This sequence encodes CASSLRDIPEDTQYF. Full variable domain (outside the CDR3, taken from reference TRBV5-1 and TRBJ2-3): KAGVTQTPRYLIKTRGQQVTLSCSPISGHRSVSWYQQTPGQGLQFLFEYFSETQRNKGNFPGRFSGRQFSNSRSEMNVSTLELGDSALYLCASSLRDIPEDTQYFGPGTRLTVL.

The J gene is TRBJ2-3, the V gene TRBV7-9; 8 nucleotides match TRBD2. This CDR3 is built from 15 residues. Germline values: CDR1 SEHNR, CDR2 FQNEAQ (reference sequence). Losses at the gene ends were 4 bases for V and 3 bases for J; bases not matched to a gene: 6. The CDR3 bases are TGTGCCAGCAGCTCGGGAGGGGTCAGGACAGATACGCAGTATTTT. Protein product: CASSSGGVRTDTQYF.

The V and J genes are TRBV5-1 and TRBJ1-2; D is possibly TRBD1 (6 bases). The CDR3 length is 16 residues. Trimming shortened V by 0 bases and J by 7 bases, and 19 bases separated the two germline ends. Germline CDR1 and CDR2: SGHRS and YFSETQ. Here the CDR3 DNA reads TGCGCCAGCAGCTTGGTAGCGCCAGGGGAGGGTAGTGGCTACACCTTC. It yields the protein CASSLVAPGEGSGYTF.

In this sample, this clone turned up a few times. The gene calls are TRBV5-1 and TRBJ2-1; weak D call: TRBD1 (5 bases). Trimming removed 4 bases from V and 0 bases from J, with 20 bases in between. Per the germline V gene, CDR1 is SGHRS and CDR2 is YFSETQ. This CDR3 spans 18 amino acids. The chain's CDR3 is CASSPLPTGQSSYNEQFF. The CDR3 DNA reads TGCGCCAGCAGCCCCCTCCCGACTGGACAAAGCTCCTACAATGAGCAGTTCTTC.

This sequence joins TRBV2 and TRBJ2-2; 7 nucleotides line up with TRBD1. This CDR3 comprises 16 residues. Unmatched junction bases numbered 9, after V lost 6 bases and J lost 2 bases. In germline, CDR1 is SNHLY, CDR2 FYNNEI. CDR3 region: CASRELGQVNTGELFF. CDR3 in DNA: TGTGCCAGCAGGGAGCTAGGACAGGTCAACACCGGGGAGCTGTTTTTT.

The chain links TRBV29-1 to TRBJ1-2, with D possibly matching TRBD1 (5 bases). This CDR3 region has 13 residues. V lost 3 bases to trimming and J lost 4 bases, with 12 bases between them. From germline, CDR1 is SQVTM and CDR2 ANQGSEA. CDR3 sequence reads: CSVEWGRGYGYTF. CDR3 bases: TGCAGCGTTGAGTGGGGTAGGGGCTATGGCTACACCTTC. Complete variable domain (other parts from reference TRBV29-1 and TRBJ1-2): SAVISQKPSRDICQRGTSLTIQCQVDSQVTMMFWYRQQPGQSLTLIATANQGSEATYESGFVIDKFPISRPNLTFSTLTVSNMSPEDSSIYLCSVEWGRGYGYTFGSGTRLTVV.

CDR3 sequence: CSVETALNTEAFF. The CDR3 DNA sequence: TGCAGCGTTGAAACAGCCCTGAACACTGAAGCTTTCTTT. The chain employs TRBV29-1 and TRBJ1-1, with D unresolved. The V gene lost 2 bases and the J gene lost 0 bases, with 7 bases spanning the gap. The germline gives CDR1 SQVTM, CDR2 ANQGSEA. This CDR3 has 13 amino acids.

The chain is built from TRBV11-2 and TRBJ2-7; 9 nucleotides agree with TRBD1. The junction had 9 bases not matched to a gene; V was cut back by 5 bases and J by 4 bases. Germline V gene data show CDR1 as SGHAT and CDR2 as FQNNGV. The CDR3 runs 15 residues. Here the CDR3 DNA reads TGTGCCAGCAGCCGGGACAGGGTGGTCCAGTACGAGCAGTACTTC. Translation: CASSRDRVVQYEQYF.

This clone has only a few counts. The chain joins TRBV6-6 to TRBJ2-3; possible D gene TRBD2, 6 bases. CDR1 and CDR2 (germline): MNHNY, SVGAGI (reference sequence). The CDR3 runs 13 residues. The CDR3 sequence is CVAEGMTTDTQYF. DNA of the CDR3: TGTGTCGCGGAGGGGATGACCACAGATACGCAGTATTTT.

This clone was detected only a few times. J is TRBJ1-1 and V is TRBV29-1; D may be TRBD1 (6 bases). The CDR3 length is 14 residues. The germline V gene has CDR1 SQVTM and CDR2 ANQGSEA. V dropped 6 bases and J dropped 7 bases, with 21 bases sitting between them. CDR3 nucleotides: TGCAGCGTCTCCTACCGCGGACAGAAGTATGAAGCTTTCTTT. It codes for CSVSYRGQKYEAFF.

This CDR3 reads CASSEWDRKAQYF. The CDR3, as DNA: TGTGCCAGCAGTGAATGGGACAGGAAGGCCCAGTACTTC. The chain employs TRBV25-1 and TRBJ2-5; 8 nucleotides agree with TRBD1. The CDR3 sequence is 13 residues long. Germline lookup yields CDR1 MGHDK and CDR2 SYGVNS. Unmatched junction bases numbered 4, after V lost 1 base and J lost 9 bases.

The CDR3 coding sequence is TGCAGCGTCGGGCGACTAGCGGGAGTGAGTGAGCAGTTCTTC. Translating it yields CSVGRLAGVSEQFF. This chain connects TRBV29-1 to TRBJ2-1; the match to TRBD2 covers 12 bases. Germline V CDR1 and CDR2: SQVTM, ANQGSEA. V lost 6 bases to trimming and J lost 9 bases; unmatched junction nucleotides: 9. The CDR3 runs 14 residues.

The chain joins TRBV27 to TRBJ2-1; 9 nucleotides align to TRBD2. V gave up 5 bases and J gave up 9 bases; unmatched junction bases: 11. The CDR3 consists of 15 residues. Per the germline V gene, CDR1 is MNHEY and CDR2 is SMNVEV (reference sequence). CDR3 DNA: TGTGCCAGCAGTGCCCCGGCGGGGGGGTCTGGTGAGCAGTTCTTC. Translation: CASSAPAGGSGEQFF.

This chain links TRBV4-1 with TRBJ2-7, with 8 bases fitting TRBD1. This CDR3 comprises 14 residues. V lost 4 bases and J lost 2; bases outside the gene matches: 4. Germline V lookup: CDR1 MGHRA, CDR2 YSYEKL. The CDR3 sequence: CASSPDRAPYEQYF. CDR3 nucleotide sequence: TGCGCCAGCAGCCCGGACAGGGCCCCCTACGAGCAGTACTTC.